This T cell receptor beta chain was identified during a study of blood T cell repertoires in COVID-19. In the study overall: Italy, Spain and the United States were the sources of the convalescent and acute COVID-19 samples. From T cells, B-cell-depleted T cells, or PBMCs came the material, which was cDNA or gDNA.

This CDR3 has 16 residues. Per the germline V gene, CDR1 is SGHTA and CDR2 is FQGNSA. The J segment lost 6 bases and the V segment lost 4 bases, leaving 8 bases of the junction unmatched. Original data processing: It was from reference gene primer amplification that nucleated cell counts were estimated. Some clones are missing from TCRdb's copy, which holds only in-frame ones; the method was immunoSEQ multiplex PCR. Clonal size and the V and J genes are those of that table, whereas D and trimming came from the DNA. Among about 170,000 clones listed, approximately 83% were seen once. The clonotype comes from an elderly woman with acute or convalescent COVID-19. The chain uses TRBV7-2 and TRBJ2-2; 10 positions match TRBD2. Source material: peripheral blood. CDR3 DNA: TGTGCCAGCAGCTCAGCGGGAGGGTCGGTGCCCGGGGAGCTGTTTTTT. This gives the protein CASSSAGGSVPGELFF.